This TCR beta chain emerged from a study of identical twins. Template switching added a universal primer binding site, and final cDNA carried unique molecular identifiers. MiXCR was run by TCRdb on the 5' RACE reads, yielding one entry per CDR3 protein. The sample has about 690,000 distinct CDR3 sequences; around 20% are singletons. With respect to this clonotype: Its antigen is not known. The junction shows a germline mismatch at one end, possibly a read error.

Regarding the study as a whole: Memory repertoires lacked the insertion deficit that abundant cord blood beta clonotypes showed. Models underestimated TCR alpha sharing (out-of-frame) in monozygotic twins.

CDR3 length: 16 amino acids. Per germline, CDR1 DFQATT and CDR2 SNEGSKA (reference sequence). The data were also submitted as part of a second study, on T cells expressing NK-cell markers. That paper states: Four donors likewise had their CD3+CD56-NKG2C+ fraction led by these clonotypes.

The chain recombines TRBV20-1 with TRBJ1-1; perhaps TRBD1 as D (5 bases). Sequenced input: PBMCs. This clonotype was obtained from a woman under 30 in good health. CDR3 nucleotides: TGCTGTGCTAGAGATCAGTATCGGGGGATGAACACTGAAGCTTTCTTT. Translating gives CCARDQYRGMNTEAFF.